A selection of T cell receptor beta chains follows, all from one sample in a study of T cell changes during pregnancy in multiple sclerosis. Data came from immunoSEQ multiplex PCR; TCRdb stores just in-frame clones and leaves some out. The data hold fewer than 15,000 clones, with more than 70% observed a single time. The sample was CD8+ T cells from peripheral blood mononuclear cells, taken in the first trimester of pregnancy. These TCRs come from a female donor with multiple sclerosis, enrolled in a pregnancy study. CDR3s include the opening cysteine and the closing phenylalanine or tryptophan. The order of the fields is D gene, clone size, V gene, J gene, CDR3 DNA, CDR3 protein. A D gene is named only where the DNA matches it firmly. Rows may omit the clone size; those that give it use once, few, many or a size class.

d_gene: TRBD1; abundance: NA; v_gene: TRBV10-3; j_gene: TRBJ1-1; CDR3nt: TGTGCTATCGGGGACAGGTCAAGCACTGAAGCTTTCTTT; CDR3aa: CAIGDRSSTEAFF
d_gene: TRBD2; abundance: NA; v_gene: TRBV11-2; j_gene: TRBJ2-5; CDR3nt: TGTGCCAGCACCTCGGGGGGCGGGGGGTACCAAGAGACCCAGTACTTC; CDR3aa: CASTSGGGGYQETQYF
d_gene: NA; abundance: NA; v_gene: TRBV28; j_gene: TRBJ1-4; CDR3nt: TGTGCCAGCAGTTTAGCGTCAATCAATGAAAAACTGTTTTTT; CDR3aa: CASSLASINEKLFF
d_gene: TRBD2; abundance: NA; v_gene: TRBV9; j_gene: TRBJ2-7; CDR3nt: TGTGCCAGCAGCGTAGGAGCTAGCGGGGACATCTACGAGCAGTACTTC; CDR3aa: CASSVGASGDIYEQYF
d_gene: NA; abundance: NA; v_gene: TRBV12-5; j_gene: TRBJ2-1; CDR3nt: TGTGCTAGTGGTTCCAGAGCGGATTACAATGAGCAGTTCTTC; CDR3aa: CASGSRADYNEQFF
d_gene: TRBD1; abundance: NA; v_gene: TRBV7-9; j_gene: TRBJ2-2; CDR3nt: TGTGCCAGCAGCTCCCTAGGACAGGGGGAGGGAGTCACCGGGGAGCTGTTTTTT; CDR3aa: CASSSLGQGEGVTGELFF
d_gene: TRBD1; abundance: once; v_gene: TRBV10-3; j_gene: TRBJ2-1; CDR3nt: TGTGCCATCAGTCCCCAGGGGGCCGATGAGCAGTTCTTC; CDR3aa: CAISPQGADEQFF
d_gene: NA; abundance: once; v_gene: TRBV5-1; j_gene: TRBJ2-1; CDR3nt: TGCGCCAGCAGCTTGGACCCTTCCGGGCAGTTCTTC; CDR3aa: CASSLDPSGQFF
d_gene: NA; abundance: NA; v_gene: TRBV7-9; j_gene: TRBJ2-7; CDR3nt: TGTGCCAGCAGCCCGGCCCGGCGAGGCGAGCAGTACTTC; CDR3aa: CASSPARRGEQYF
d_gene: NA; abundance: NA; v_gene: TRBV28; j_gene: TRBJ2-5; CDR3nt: TGTGCCAGCAGTTTACAGGGTCTGGGAGAGACCCAGTACTTC; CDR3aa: CASSLQGLGETQYF
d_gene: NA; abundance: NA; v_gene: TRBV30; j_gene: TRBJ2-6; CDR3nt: TGTGCCTGGCTAAGCTCTGGGGCCAACGTCCTGACTTTC; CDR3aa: CAWLSSGANVLTF
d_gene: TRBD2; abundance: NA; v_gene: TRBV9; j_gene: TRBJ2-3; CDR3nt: TGTGCCAGCAGTAATGAAATAGGGACTAGCGGGGGGCGCAGAGATACGCAGTATTTT; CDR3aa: CASSNEIGTSGGRRDTQYF
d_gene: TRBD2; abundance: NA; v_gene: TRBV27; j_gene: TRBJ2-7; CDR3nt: TGCGCCAGCAGCCATTCGGGACTAGCGAGCTACGAGCAGTACTTC; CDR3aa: CASSHSGLASYEQYF
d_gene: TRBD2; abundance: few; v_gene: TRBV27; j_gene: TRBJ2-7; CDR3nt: TGTGCCAGCAGCCGAGAGACTAGCGCGGCCTCCTACGAGCAGTACTTC; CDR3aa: CASSRETSAASYEQYF
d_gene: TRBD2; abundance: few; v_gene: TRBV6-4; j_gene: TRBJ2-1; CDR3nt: TGTGCCAGCAGTGTCGCTAGCGGGGGTTACAATGAGCAGTTCTTC; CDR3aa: CASSVASGGYNEQFF
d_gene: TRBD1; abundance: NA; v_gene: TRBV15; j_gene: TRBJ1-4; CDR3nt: TGTGCCACCAGCAGATCACAGGGGGGGAGTGAAAAACTGTTTTTT; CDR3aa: CATSRSQGGSEKLFF
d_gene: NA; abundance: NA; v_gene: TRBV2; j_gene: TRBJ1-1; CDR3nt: TGTGCCAGCAGTCCATGGGGGGACACTGAAGCTTTCTTT; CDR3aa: CASSPWGDTEAFF
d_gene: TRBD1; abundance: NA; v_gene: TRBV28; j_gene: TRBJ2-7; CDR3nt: TGTGCCAGCCTCGAGACAGGGGGCTCCTACGAGCAGTACTTC; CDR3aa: CASLETGGSYEQYF
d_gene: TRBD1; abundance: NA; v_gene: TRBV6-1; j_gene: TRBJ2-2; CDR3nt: TGTGCCAGCAGCCGCCCAGGGGGCGACACCGGGGAGCTGTTTTTT; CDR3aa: CASSRPGGDTGELFF
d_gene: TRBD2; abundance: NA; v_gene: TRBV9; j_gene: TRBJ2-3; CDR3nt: TGTGCCAGCAGCGCGTGGGGGGGTCCCACAGATACGCAGTATTTT; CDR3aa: CASSAWGGPTDTQYF
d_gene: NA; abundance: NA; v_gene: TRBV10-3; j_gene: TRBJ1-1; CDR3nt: TGTGCCATCAGTGATTATTCGGTGAACACTGAAGCTTTCTTT; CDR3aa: CAISDYSVNTEAFF
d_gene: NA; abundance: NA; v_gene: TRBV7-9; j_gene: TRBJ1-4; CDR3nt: TGTGCCAGCAGCTCAGAAGGGAGGGAAGGGAATGAAAAACTGTTTTTT; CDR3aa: CASSSEGREGNEKLFF
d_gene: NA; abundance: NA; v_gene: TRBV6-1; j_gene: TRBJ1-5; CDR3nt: TGTGCCAGCAATCCTTTGGGGGGAGGGCAGCAGCCCCAGCATTTT; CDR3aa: CASNPLGGGQQPQHF
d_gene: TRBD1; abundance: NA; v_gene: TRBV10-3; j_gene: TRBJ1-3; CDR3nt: TGTGCCATCAGTCTACGGGTGGACAGGGGTTCGCGGGGAAACACCATATATTTT; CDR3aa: CAISLRVDRGSRGNTIYF
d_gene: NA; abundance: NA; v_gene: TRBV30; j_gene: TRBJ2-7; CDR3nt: TGTGCCTGGAGTGTACCAGGTTATGTCTCCGAGCAGTACTTC; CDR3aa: CAWSVPGYVSEQYF
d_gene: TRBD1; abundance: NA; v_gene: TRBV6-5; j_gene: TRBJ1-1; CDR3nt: TGTGCCAGCAGAGGACAGGGAGGAACTGAAGCTTTCTTT; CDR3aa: CASRGQGGTEAFF
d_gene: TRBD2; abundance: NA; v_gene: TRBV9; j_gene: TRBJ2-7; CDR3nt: TGTGCCAGCAGCGAAGATAGCGGGGGGGCCTACGAGCAGTACTTC; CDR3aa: CASSEDSGGAYEQYF
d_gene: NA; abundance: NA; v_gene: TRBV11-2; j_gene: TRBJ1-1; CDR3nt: TGTGCCAGCAGCCGTTGGAAGGGGGTCCGCCGCCCTAACACTGAAGCTTTCTTT; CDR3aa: CASSRWKGVRRPNTEAFF
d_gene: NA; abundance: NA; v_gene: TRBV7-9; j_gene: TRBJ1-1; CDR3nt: TGTGCCAGCAGCTCACGACAGATTGAAGCTTTCTTT; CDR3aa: CASSSRQIEAFF
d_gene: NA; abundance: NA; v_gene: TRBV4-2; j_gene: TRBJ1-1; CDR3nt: TGTGCCAGCAGCTTTAGATCATTAGAGGTGGAAGCTTTCTTT; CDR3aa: CASSFRSLEVEAFF
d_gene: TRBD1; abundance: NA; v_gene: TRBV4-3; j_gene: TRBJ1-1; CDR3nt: TGCGCCAGCAGCCAAGACCCCCCGGGACAGGGGGGCACTGAAGCTTTCTTT; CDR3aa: CASSQDPPGQGGTEAFF
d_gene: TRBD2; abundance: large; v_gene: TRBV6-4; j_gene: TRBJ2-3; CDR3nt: TGTGCCAGCAGTGAGGCTAGCGGGGGTCTGGGCACAGATACGCAGTATTTT; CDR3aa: CASSEASGGLGTDTQYF
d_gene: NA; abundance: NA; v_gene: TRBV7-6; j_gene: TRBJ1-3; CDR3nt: TGTGCCAGCAGCGATGGGGGGTTCTCTGGAAACACCATATATTTT; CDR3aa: CASSDGGFSGNTIYF
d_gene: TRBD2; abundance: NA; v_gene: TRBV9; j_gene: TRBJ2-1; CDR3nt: TGTGCCAGCAGCGTAGAACTAGCGGGGGGGCCGGATTACAATGAGCAGTTCTTC; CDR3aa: CASSVELAGGPDYNEQFF
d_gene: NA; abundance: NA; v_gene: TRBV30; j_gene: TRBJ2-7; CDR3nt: TGTGCCTGGAGTGTTGACACCTTCTACGAGCAGTACTTC; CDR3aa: CAWSVDTFYEQYF
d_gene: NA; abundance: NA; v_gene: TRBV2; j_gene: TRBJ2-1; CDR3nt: TGTGCCAGCAGTGAGCCTAGCTCATACCCCTCCTACAATGAGCAGTTCTTC; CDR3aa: CASSEPSSYPSYNEQFF
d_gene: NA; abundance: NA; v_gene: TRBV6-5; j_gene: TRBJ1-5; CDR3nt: TGTGCCAGCATTTGCGGGGGGGACCAGCCCCAGCATTTT; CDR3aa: CASICGGDQPQHF
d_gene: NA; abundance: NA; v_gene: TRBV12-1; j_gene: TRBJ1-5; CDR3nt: TGTGCCAGCAGCCCCCGAGGGCCAAATCAGCCCCAGCATTTT; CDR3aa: CASSPRGPNQPQHF
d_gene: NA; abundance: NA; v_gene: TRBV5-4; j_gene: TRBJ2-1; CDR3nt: TGTGCCAGCAGCTTCAACAGGGACGAGCAGTTCTTC; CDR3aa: CASSFNRDEQFF
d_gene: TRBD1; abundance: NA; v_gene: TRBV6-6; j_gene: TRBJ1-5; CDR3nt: TGTGCCAGCAGTCCCGAGACAGGGGCAGTTCGGCCCCAGCATTTT; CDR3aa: CASSPETGAVRPQHF